A selection of T cell receptor beta chains follows, all from one sample in a study of blood T cell repertoires in COVID-19. Some clones are missing from TCRdb's copy, which holds only in-frame ones; the method was immunoSEQ multiplex PCR. Here the sample spans some 190,000 clones, approximately 91% being singletons. The sequencing input was peripheral blood. The receptors were gathered from a woman in her 40s who had recovered from COVID-19. Both conserved end residues are part of each CDR3. The D gene is left open where the match is weak. Clone sizes are given selectively: once, few, many, or a class where the clone is expanded.

j_call: TRBJ2-7
v_call: TRBV15
d_call: TRBD2
clone_size: -
cdr3_aa: CATSRDRGGTRYEQYF
cdr3_nt: TGTGCCACCAGCAGAGATCGGGGGGGGACCCGCTACGAGCAGTACTTC

j_call: TRBJ2-1
v_call: TRBV7-8
d_call: TRBD2
clone_size: -
cdr3_aa: CASSLAAPPLAVNEQFF
cdr3_nt: TGTGCCAGCAGCTTAGCTGCACCCCCCCTAGCGGTGAATGAGCAGTTCTTC

j_call: TRBJ2-1
v_call: TRBV6-6
d_call: TRBD2
clone_size: -
cdr3_aa: CASSLPQTSGFNEQFF
cdr3_nt: TGTGCCAGCAGTTTACCCCAGACTAGCGGATTCAATGAGCAGTTCTTC

j_call: TRBJ1-5
v_call: TRBV6-1
d_call: -
clone_size: -
cdr3_aa: CASSEVWGGKRPQHF
cdr3_nt: TGTGCCAGCAGTGAAGTCTGGGGGGGGAAGCGGCCCCAGCATTTT

j_call: TRBJ2-2
v_call: TRBV19
d_call: TRBD2
clone_size: -
cdr3_aa: CASSRLAGVGGELFF
cdr3_nt: TGTGCCAGTAGTCGACTAGCGGGAGTCGGCGGGGAGCTGTTTTTT

j_call: TRBJ2-1
v_call: TRBV7-2
d_call: TRBD2
clone_size: -
cdr3_aa: CASSKGGGDVSYNEQFF
cdr3_nt: TGTGCCAGCAGCAAAGGTGGGGGGGATGTCTCCTACAATGAGCAGTTCTTC

j_call: TRBJ1-1
v_call: TRBV6-5
d_call: -
clone_size: -
cdr3_aa: CASSYAGGSEAFF
cdr3_nt: TGTGCCAGCAGTTACGCGGGGGGCTCTGAAGCTTTCTTT

j_call: TRBJ2-5
v_call: TRBV2
d_call: TRBD1
clone_size: -
cdr3_aa: CASSAGTGRETQYF
cdr3_nt: TGTGCCAGCAGTGCCGGGACAGGGCGAGAGACCCAGTACTTC

j_call: TRBJ2-1
v_call: TRBV19
d_call: TRBD2
clone_size: -
cdr3_aa: CASSTLSGRGFEQFF
cdr3_nt: TGTGCCAGTAGTACTCTTAGCGGGAGGGGTTTTGAGCAGTTCTTC

j_call: TRBJ2-1
v_call: TRBV4-1
d_call: TRBD2
clone_size: -
cdr3_aa: CASSQDPTSGTYYNEQFF
cdr3_nt: TGCGCCAGCAGCCAAGATCCGACTAGCGGAACCTACTACAATGAGCAGTTCTTC

j_call: TRBJ2-4
v_call: TRBV29-1
d_call: -
clone_size: -
cdr3_aa: CSVMLDYIQYF
cdr3_nt: TGCAGCGTTATGCTAGACTACATTCAGTACTTC

j_call: TRBJ1-5
v_call: TRBV28
d_call: TRBD1
clone_size: -
cdr3_aa: CAIRGEGPQHF
cdr3_nt: TGTGCCATCAGGGGGGAGGGGCCCCAGCATTTT

j_call: TRBJ2-2
v_call: TRBV29-1
d_call: -
clone_size: -
cdr3_aa: CSAEGGVESGELFF
cdr3_nt: TGCAGCGCCGAAGGGGGGGTAGAATCCGGGGAGCTGTTTTTT

j_call: TRBJ2-2
v_call: TRBV3-1/TRBV3-2
d_call: TRBD2
clone_size: -
cdr3_aa: CASSQGLAGGSSTGELFF
cdr3_nt: TGTGCCAGCAGCCAAGGCCTAGCGGGAGGATCTAGCACCGGGGAGCTGTTTTTT

j_call: TRBJ2-3
v_call: TRBV3-1/TRBV3-2
d_call: -
clone_size: -
cdr3_aa: CASSQSNQATQYF
cdr3_nt: TGTGCCAGCAGCCAATCCAACCAAGCTACGCAGTATTTT

j_call: TRBJ2-1
v_call: TRBV5-5
d_call: -
clone_size: -
cdr3_aa: CASSFESRYNEQFF
cdr3_nt: TGTGCCAGCAGCTTCGAGAGTCGCTACAATGAGCAGTTCTTC

j_call: TRBJ2-5
v_call: TRBV5-4
d_call: TRBD2
clone_size: -
cdr3_aa: CASSLDSPSGIVGETQYF
cdr3_nt: TGTGCCAGCAGCTTGGATTCCCCTAGCGGGATCGTGGGAGAGACCCAGTACTTC

j_call: TRBJ2-1
v_call: TRBV10-3
d_call: TRBD2
clone_size: -
cdr3_aa: CAISGGLAGGSSYNEQFF
cdr3_nt: TGTGCCATCAGTGGGGGACTAGCGGGAGGGAGCTCCTACAATGAGCAGTTCTTC

j_call: TRBJ1-5
v_call: TRBV7-2
d_call: -
clone_size: few
cdr3_aa: CASSLATYSNQPQHF
cdr3_nt: TGTGCCAGCAGCCTAGCAACTTATAGCAATCAGCCCCAGCATTTT

j_call: TRBJ2-2
v_call: TRBV9
d_call: TRBD2
clone_size: -
cdr3_aa: CASSILGGEAGGELFF
cdr3_nt: TGTGCCAGCAGCATCCTCGGGGGGGAGGCAGGCGGGGAGCTGTTTTTT

j_call: TRBJ2-7
v_call: TRBV9
d_call: -
clone_size: -
cdr3_aa: CASSVGADRVYEQYF
cdr3_nt: TGTGCCAGCAGCGTAGGTGCGGACAGAGTCTACGAGCAGTACTTC

j_call: TRBJ2-1
v_call: TRBV19
d_call: TRBD2
clone_size: -
cdr3_aa: CASSIQASGRDGQFF
cdr3_nt: TGTGCCAGTAGTATACAGGCTAGCGGGAGGGATGGGCAGTTCTTC